The entry below gives a single T cell receptor (beta chain) sequence along with its context. Antigen specificity is unknown. This sample was included in a study of cytomegalovirus exposure and HLA in healthy donors. Whole-study context: One earlier analysis, a look at approximately 180 million T cells, found some 120 million unique TCR beta sequences. The study's findings and limits: Highly shared variants forming one cluster were likely a sequencing artifact. Other equally common chains were less clonally expanded than HLA-associated TCR beta chains, a later analysis showed.

The CDR3 loop spans 17 amino acids. J was trimmed by 0 bases and V by 5 bases; bases with no gene match: 5. Per germline, CDR1 MDHEN and CDR2 SYDVKM. The PCR employed 60 Vbeta primers together with 13 Jbeta primers. Method: immunoSEQ multiplex PCR; TCRdb's copy keeps in-frame clones and lacks some. There are some 240,000 clones in the sample; roughly 91% occur only once, and roughly 1.5% lies in the top ten. The sample comprised PBMCs. The source of this sequence is a girl between 2 and 10 years old in good health and CMV-seronegative. The chain couples TRBV28 to TRBJ2-2; 11 bases agree with TRBD2. The CDR3 here is CASSILAGGTNTGELFF. CDR3 in DNA: TGTGCCAGCAGTATCCTAGCGGGGGGCACGAACACCGGGGAGCTGTTTTTT. Using reference TRBV28 and TRBJ2-2 for the parts outside the CDR3, the full variable domain is DVKVTQSSRYLVKRTGEKVFLECVQDMDHENMFWYRQDPGLGLRLIYFSYDVKMKEKGDIPEGYSVSREKKERFSLILESASTNQTSMYLCASSILAGGTNTGELFFGEGSRLTVL.